This T cell receptor beta chain was sequenced for a study of identifying expanded T cells in peripheral blood. CDR1 SGHVS and CDR2 FQNEAQ come from the germline V gene. The CDR3 covers 11 residues. Trimming pared 4 bases from V and 2 bases from J, leaving 3 bases between. In regard to this clone: This same CDR3 is encoded by further DNA sequences in the sample.

Method: immunoSEQ multiplex PCR; TCRdb's copy keeps in-frame clones and lacks some. Counted here are 100,000 or so clones, 70% to 90% occurring once; the ten biggest clones make up 15% to 20%. Sequences were obtained from blood. This chain links TRBV7-8 with TRBJ2-7; D uncertain. The clonotype was recovered from a person between 18 and 69 years old in good health. The CDR3 coding sequence is TGTGCCAGCAGCTCCCCCTACGAGCAGTACTTC. Translated, it gives CASSSPYEQYF.